This passage covers 25 T cell receptor beta chains from one sample sequenced in a study of T cells after yellow fever vaccination. MiXCR, applied by TCRdb to the 5' RACE reads, yields one record per CDR3 protein. The sample lists tens of thousands of distinct CDR3 sequences, about 6.6% occurring once. The material was CD8+ T cells not binding an NS4B(214-222) dextramer, sorted from PBMCs, obtained about 41 days after the first yellow fever vaccination. These receptors were obtained from a man between 18 and 35 years old who received the YFV17D yellow fever vaccine.

Only a few counts were recorded for this clonotype. The J gene is TRBJ2-7, the V gene TRBV3-1; no firm D call. CDR1 is LGHDT, CDR2 YNNKEL, per germline (reference sequence). The CDR3 sequence is 13 residues long. V lost 1 base and J lost 4, with 8 bases in between. Here the CDR3 DNA reads TGTGCCAGCAGCCAAGGTATAGGTTACGAGCAGTACGTC. Amino acid sequence: CASSQGIGYEQYV.

The rearrangement links TRBV4-3 to TRBJ1-4; a weak D match, TRBD1 (6 bases). The CDR3 runs to 18 residues. V was shortened by 1 base and J by 7 bases, with 22 bases between the two germline ends. Germline assignment: CDR1 LGHNA and CDR2 YSLEER. The CDR3 sequence is CASSQGPGQTPHGEKLFF. The CDR3 DNA follows: TGCGCCAGCAGCCAAGGACCTGGACAGACCCCTCACGGTGAAAAACTGTTTTTT.

This clonotype was seen only a few times. This sequence joins TRBV6-2 or TRBV6-3 and TRBJ1-5; D ambiguous. Germline lookup yields CDR1 MNHEY and CDR2 SVGEGT. This CDR3 is 14 amino acids long. V was cut by 2 bases and J by 7 bases, with 12 bases left in between. The CDR3 is CASSYPRTDQPQHF. In DNA form, the CDR3 reads TGTGCCAGCAGTTACCCGAGGACGGACCAGCCCCAGCATTTT.

The DNA for the CDR3 is TGTGCCAGCAGCGGGGGACAGGGGTTAGAGGACATTCAGTACTTC. Amino acids: CASSGGQGLEDIQYF. This chain connects TRBV5-6 to TRBJ2-4; 10 positions agree with TRBD1. There are 15 residues in the CDR3. Trimming took 4 bases from V and 8 from J; bases not matched to a gene: 9. In germline, CDR1 is SGHDT, CDR2 YYEEEE.

This clonotype has a handful of counts. This sequence joins TRBV7-9 and TRBJ1-6; no clear D. Germline lookup yields CDR1 SEHNR and CDR2 FQNEAQ (reference sequence). The CDR3 covers 13 residues. V lost 3 bases and J lost 11, with 11 bases in between. As DNA, the CDR3 is TGTGCCAGCAGCTTCGACGGACCCGCACCCCTCCACTTT. Translation: CASSFDGPAPLHF.

The chain recombines TRBV5-1 with TRBJ1-5, with D possibly matching TRBD1 (5 bases). V shed 0 bases and J shed 4 bases, with 11 bases lying between them. The CDR3 has 15 amino acids. Germline lookup yields CDR1 SGHRS and CDR2 YFSETQ. CDR3 nucleotide sequence: TGCGCCAGCAGCTTGGCCGCAGGGTCGAATCAGCCCCAGCATTTT. It yields the protein CASSLAAGSNQPQHF.

This clonotype was seen ten or more times. The chain recombines TRBV5-4 with TRBJ2-3; TRBD2 matches 7 bases. Looked up from germline, CDR1 is SGHNT and CDR2 is YYREEE (reference sequence). V was clipped by 0 bases and J by 2 bases; unmatched bases: 12. The CDR3 is made up of 18 amino acids. CDR3 amino acids: CASSLGPRAGESTDTQYF. The CDR3 DNA follows: TGTGCCAGCAGCTTGGGCCCTAGGGCGGGGGAATCCACAGATACGCAGTATTTT.

This clonotype was seen at least ten times. The chain combines TRBV4-3 with TRBJ2-6; a possible D gene is TRBD2 (5 bases). Germline CDR1 reads LGHNA; CDR2 reads YSLEER. Trimming pared 1 base from V and 4 bases from J, leaving 11 bases between. The CDR3 contains 16 residues. CDR3 DNA: TGCGCCAGCAGCCAAGTGAGGGAAACAGGGGCCAACGTCCTGACTTTC. This encodes CASSQVRETGANVLTF.

The chain links TRBV4-1 to TRBJ2-7, with 7 bases fitting TRBD1. Germline-derived CDR1 and CDR2 are MGHRA and YSYEKL. The CDR3 spans 15 residues. The J segment lost 1 base and the V segment lost 4 bases, leaving 7 bases of the junction unmatched. DNA for the CDR3: TGCGCCAGCAGCCCGGATGACAGGGCGTCCTACGAGCAGTACTTC. Amino acids: CASSPDDRASYEQYF.

This clonotype has at least ten counts. The chain links TRBV4-1 to TRBJ2-5, with 14 bases matching TRBD2. The CDR3 extends over 16 amino acids. V gave up 3 bases and J gave up 5 bases; unmatched junction bases: 5. Germline V gene sequence: CDR1 MGHRA, CDR2 YSYEKL. The CDR3 DNA is TGCGCCAGCAGCCACGGGACTAGCGGGGGTTTGGAGACCCAGTACTTC. It is translated as CASSHGTSGGLETQYF.

This clonotype was counted ten times or more. This chain joins TRBV10-3 and TRBJ2-5; D gene unclear. Looked up from germline, CDR1 is ENHRY and CDR2 is SYGVKD. The CDR3 is 13 amino acids. Trimming stripped 3 bases from V and 4 bases from J, with 9 bases between. CDR3 residues: CAISDRMSETQYF. As DNA, the CDR3 is TGTGCCATCAGTGACAGGATGTCAGAGACCCAGTACTTC.

This clonotype was seen only a few times. The rearrangement joins TRBV11-3 to TRBJ1-3; D may be TRBD1 (5 bases). The V gene lost 8 bases and the J gene lost 0 bases, with 11 bases spanning the gap. This CDR3 spans 14 amino acids. The germline gives CDR1 SGHNT, CDR2 YENEEA. The CDR3 sequence: CASQGPDSGNTIYF. The CDR3 DNA reads TGTGCCAGCCAGGGACCGGACTCTGGAAACACCATATATTTT.

This clonotype was counted only a few times. The chain is built from TRBV3-1 and TRBJ2-1; TRBD2 matches 16 bases. J gave up 4 bases and V 4 bases, and 1 base lay outside the gene matches. CDR3 length: 16 amino acids. The germline CDR1 and CDR2 sequences are LGHDT and YNNKEL (reference sequence). The CDR3 nucleotides read TGTGCCAGCAGCCTGGGACTAGCGGGGGGGTACAATGAGCAGTTCTTC. Translation gives CASSLGLAGGYNEQFF.

This clonotype was seen just once. A read error is possible here, since a much larger clone lies one base away. V and J are TRBV11-2 and TRBJ2-2, with D perhaps matching TRBD1 or TRBD2 (5 bases each). CDR1 is SGHAT, CDR2 FQNNGV, per germline. The CDR3 totals 13 residues. Trimming left V 2 bases short and J 10 bases short, with 11 bases between. CDR3 nucleotide sequence: TGTGCCAGCAGCTTACCCGGGGACGAGGAGCTGTTTTTT. Its translation: CASSLPGDEELFF.

This clonotype was seen a handful of times. This rearrangement joins TRBV4-3 to TRBJ2-7; a weak D match, TRBD2 (6 bases). Germline V gene lookup returns CDR1 LGHNA and CDR2 YSLEER. The CDR3 covers 15 residues. The germline V and J ends were trimmed by 1 base and 0 bases, with 10 bases remaining between them. The CDR3 region is CASSQGVGSSYEQYF. The CDR3 DNA sequence: TGCGCCAGCAGCCAAGGGGTCGGGAGCTCCTACGAGCAGTACTTC.

This clonotype was found once. A clone one base away is much larger, so this may be a read error. The V gene is TRBV4-1, the J gene TRBJ2-2, with 8 bases aligning to TRBD2. Looked up from germline, CDR1 is MGHRA and CDR2 is YSYEKL. This CDR3 comprises 18 residues. The CDR3 region is CASSQDHRVAGNNGELFF. The CDR3 nucleotides are TGCGCCAGCAGCCAAGATCATCGGGTAGCGGGGAACAACGGGGAGCTGTTTTTT.

The chain recombines TRBV7-9 with TRBJ2-7; the D is unclear. V was pared by 5 bases and J by 1 base, with 12 bases between. The CDR3 consists of 14 residues. Looked up from germline, CDR1 is SEHNR and CDR2 is FQNEAQ (reference sequence). This chain's CDR3 is CASSHPLESYEQYF. CDR3 in DNA: TGTGCCAGCAGCCACCCCCTGGAGTCCTACGAGCAGTACTTC. The full variable domain, with the rest looked up from reference TRBV7-9 and TRBJ2-7, is DTGVSQNPRHKITKRGQNVTFRCDPISEHNRLYWYRQTLGQGPEFLTYFQNEAQLEKSRLLSDRFSAERPKGSFSTLEIQRTEQGDSAMYLCASSHPLESYEQYFGPGTRLTVT.

Only a few counts were recorded for this clonotype. The gene calls are TRBV9 and TRBJ2-5; 10 nucleotides match TRBD2. Germline V lookup: CDR1 SGDLS, CDR2 YYNGEE. V trimming: 2 bases; J trimming: 5 bases; junction bases outside the gene matches: 12. This CDR3 spans 17 amino acids. The CDR3 region has the DNA TGTGCCAGCAGCGTCGGTCAGCGGGGGGGCCCGGGGGAGACCCAGTACTTC. Translated, it gives CASSVGQRGGPGETQYF.

There are a few counts of this clonotype. The genes are TRBV29-1 and TRBJ2-7; tentatively, D is TRBD2 (6 bases). The length of the CDR3 is 14 residues. V lost 4 bases to trimming and J lost 0 bases, with 13 bases between them. Germline-derived CDR1 and CDR2 are SQVTM and ANQGSEA. The CDR3 loop reads CSVVFRGSSYEQYF. CDR3 nucleotide sequence: TGCAGCGTTGTATTTCGGGGGAGCTCCTACGAGCAGTACTTC.

The V and J genes are TRBV7-2 and TRBJ2-3; TRBD2 agrees at 9 bases. CDR1 is SGHTA and CDR2 is FQGNSA in the germline V gene. V dropped 5 bases and J dropped 5; count of bases not matched to a gene: 8. The CDR3 covers 15 residues. CDR3 nucleotide sequence: TGTGCCAGCAGCCCGACTAGCGGAGGGGGAGATACGCAGTATTTT. Encoded protein: CASSPTSGGGDTQYF.

This clonotype was recorded a few times. The V gene is TRBV11-2, the J gene TRBJ2-3; 13 positions agree with TRBD2. Losses at the gene ends were 0 bases for V and 2 bases for J; bases not matched to a gene: 5. Germline assignment: CDR1 SGHAT and CDR2 FQNNGV. The CDR3 runs 18 residues. The CDR3 DNA reads as TGTGCCAGCAGCTTAGAACTAGCGGGGGGGCCGCCCACAGATACGCAGTATTTT. Protein product: CASSLELAGGPPTDTQYF.

This clonotype was observed many times. The chain employs TRBV6-1 and TRBJ2-7; D remains unclear. The CDR3 totals 12 residues. The V gene's germline CDR1 is MNHNS and CDR2 SASEGT. The V end was cut by 2 bases, the J end by 3 bases, with 5 bases between. CDR3: CASSEWGYEQYF. The CDR3 coding sequence is TGTGCCAGCAGTGAATGGGGCTACGAGCAGTACTTC.

This clonotype was recorded many times. V usage is TRBV5-1 and J usage is TRBJ2-5, with D possibly matching TRBD2 (6 bases). V shed 0 bases and J shed 9 bases, with 12 bases lying between them. This CDR3 has 13 residues. Germline loops: CDR1 SGHRS, CDR2 YFSETQ. The CDR3 loop reads CASSLAGTGAQYF. The DNA for the CDR3 is TGCGCCAGCAGCTTGGCCGGGACGGGGGCCCAGTACTTC.

This clonotype was recorded at least ten times. The V call is TRBV4-3, the J call TRBJ2-2; 8 nucleotides align to TRBD1. V shed 0 bases and J 5 bases; nucleotides not matched to a gene: 5. CDR1 and CDR2 (germline): LGHNA, YSLEER. This CDR3 is 16 amino acids long. CDR3 sequence (DNA): TGCGCCAGCAGCCAAGATCATAGGACAGGGACCGGGGAGCTGTTTTTT. Encoded protein: CASSQDHRTGTGELFF.

The J gene is TRBJ2-3, the V gene TRBV28, with 14 bases identical to TRBD2. With V trimmed by 5 bases and J by 6 bases, 10 bases remained unmatched. The V gene's germline CDR1 is MDHEN and CDR2 SYDVKM. The CDR3 has 17 residues. The CDR3 loop reads CASSSGLAGGFKDTQYF. In nucleotides, the CDR3 is TGTGCCAGCAGTAGCGGACTAGCGGGGGGTTTCAAGGATACGCAGTATTTT.